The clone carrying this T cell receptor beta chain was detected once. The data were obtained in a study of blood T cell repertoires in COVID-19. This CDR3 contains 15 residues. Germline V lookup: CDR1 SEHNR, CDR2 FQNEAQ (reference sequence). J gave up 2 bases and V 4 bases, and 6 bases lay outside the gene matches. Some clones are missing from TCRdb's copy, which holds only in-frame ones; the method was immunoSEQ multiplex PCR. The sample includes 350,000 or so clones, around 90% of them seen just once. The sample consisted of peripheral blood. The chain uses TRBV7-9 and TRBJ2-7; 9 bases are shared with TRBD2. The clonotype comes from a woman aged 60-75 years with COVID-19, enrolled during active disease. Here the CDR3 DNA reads TGTGCCAGCAGCTCCATTAGCGGGAGCCCCTACGAGCAGTACTTC. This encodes CASSSISGSPYEQYF.